Each of the 31 T cell receptor beta chains below was sequenced from the same sample in a study of T cell responses to AZD1222 COVID-19 vaccine. TCRdb's table, derived via immunoSEQ multiplex PCR, lists solely in-frame clones and lacks some. Of about 150,000 clones detected, 91% appear once; the ten largest clones hold about 4.6%. The input for sequencing was peripheral blood, taken on day 0 of AZD1222 vaccination. Receptors originate from an adult in good health.

This chain joins TRBV19 and TRBJ1-5, with unresolved D. Germline loops: CDR1 LNHDA, CDR2 SQIVND (reference sequence). Trimming stripped 3 bases from V and 2 bases from J, with 14 bases between. The CDR3 is 16 amino acids. The CDR3 is CASSMDWLRGNQPQHF. CDR3 nucleotide sequence: TGTGCCAGTAGTATGGATTGGCTAAGGGGCAATCAGCCCCAGCATTTT.

The CDR3 bases are TGTGCCAGCAGCCGTGGGGTGTCCGGACTAGCGGGATACGAGCAGTACTTC. Translating gives CASSRGVSGLAGYEQYF. V usage is TRBV3-1 (or the pseudogene TRBV3-2) and J usage is TRBJ2-7; 12 bases match TRBD2. The CDR3 runs 17 residues. The germline CDR1 and CDR2 sequences are LGHDT and YNNKEL (reference sequence). The trim removed 4 bases at V and 4 bases at J, leaving 11 bases unmatched.

The chain links TRBV28 to TRBJ2-1; D is perhaps TRBD2 (5 bases). The CDR3 runs to 13 residues. CDR1 and CDR2 from the germline V gene are MDHEN and SYDVKM. V lost 5 bases and J lost 4, with 9 bases in between. The chain's CDR3 is CASSPRTYNEQFF. The CDR3 nucleotides read TGTGCCAGCAGTCCCAGGACTTACAATGAGCAGTTCTTC. Full variable domain (rest looked up from reference TRBV28 and TRBJ2-1): DVKVTQSSRYLVKRTGEKVFLECVQDMDHENMFWYRQDPGLGLRLIYFSYDVKMKEKGDIPEGYSVSREKKERFSLILESASTNQTSMYLCASSPRTYNEQFFGPGTRLTVL.

The J gene is TRBJ2-2, the V gene TRBV5-1, with D possibly being TRBD2 (6 bases). V lost 6 bases and J lost 4, with 13 bases in between. CDR3 size: 14 residues. The germline CDR1 and CDR2 sequences are SGHRS and YFSETQ. The CDR3 region has the DNA TGCGCCAGCACCGACCTGGGGGGCACCGGGGAGCTGTTTTTT. Its translation: CASTDLGGTGELFF. The whole variable domain, remainder taken from reference TRBV5-1 and TRBJ2-2, is KAGVTQTPRYLIKTRGQQVTLSCSPISGHRSVSWYQQTPGQGLQFLFEYFSETQRNKGNFPGRFSGRQFSNSRSEMNVSTLELGDSALYLCASTDLGGTGELFFGEGSRLTVL.

This chain links TRBV5-8 with TRBJ2-7; 10 positions match TRBD1. V trimming: 4 bases; J trimming: 0 bases; junction bases outside the gene matches: 4. Germline assignment: CDR1 SGHTS and CDR2 YDEGEE. The CDR3 runs 15 residues. The CDR3 region is CASSQWTGGSYEQYF. As DNA, the CDR3 is TGTGCCAGCAGCCAATGGACAGGGGGCTCCTACGAGCAGTACTTC.

The genes are TRBV30 and TRBJ1-6; D possibly corresponds to TRBD1 (5 bases). Looked up from germline, CDR1 is GTSNPN and CDR2 is SVGIG (reference sequence). This CDR3 has 13 residues. The V gene lost 2 bases and the J gene lost 5 bases, with 7 bases spanning the gap. The DNA of the CDR3 is TGTGCCTGGAGTTTACAGGATAATTCACCCCTCCACTTT. Residues: CAWSLQDNSPLHF.

The chain combines TRBV27 with TRBJ1-5; 8 bases fit TRBD1. The J segment lost 3 bases and the V segment lost 4 bases, leaving 5 bases of the junction unmatched. The V gene's germline CDR1 is MNHEY and CDR2 SMNVEV (reference sequence). The CDR3 has 15 amino acids. The CDR3 reads CASSSGQGVNQPQHF. The CDR3 DNA reads TGTGCCAGCAGTTCTGGACAGGGAGTCAATCAGCCCCAGCATTTT.

The V and J genes are TRBV30 and TRBJ2-2; 7 nucleotides line up with TRBD2. The germline V gene has CDR1 GTSNPN and CDR2 SVGIG (reference sequence). V dropped 2 bases and J dropped 5; count of bases not matched to a gene: 5. This CDR3 contains 14 residues. For the CDR3, the DNA is TGTGCCTGGAGTCCCTTGGGGGGGACCGGGGAGCTGTTTTTT. The encoded protein is CAWSPLGGTGELFF. Supplemented by reference TRBV30 and TRBJ2-2, the full variable domain reads SQTIHQWPATLVQPVGSPLSLECTVEGTSNPNLYWYRQAAGRGLQLLFYSVGIGQISSEVPQNLSASRPQDRQFILSSKKLLLSDSGFYLCAWSPLGGTGELFFGEGSRLTVL.

The V call is TRBV5-1, the J call TRBJ2-3; D remains ambiguous. The V end lost 0 bases, the J end lost 3 bases, and 8 bases lay between the germline ends. CDR3 length equals 14 residues. The germline V gene has CDR1 SGHRS and CDR2 YFSETQ. The CDR3 DNA follows: TGCGCCAGCAGCTTGGTGACTGTAACAGATACGCAGTATTTT. Its translation: CASSLVTVTDTQYF.

J is TRBJ1-1 and V is TRBV28; a possible D gene is TRBD1 (6 bases). CDR3 length: 15 amino acids. The V and J ends lost 3 bases and 0 bases respectively, with 11 bases between them. From germline, CDR1 is MDHEN and CDR2 SYDVKM. The CDR3 region is CASSFVTGLNTEAFF. DNA for the CDR3: TGTGCCAGCAGTTTCGTGACAGGCCTGAACACTGAAGCTTTCTTT.

J is TRBJ1-6 and V is TRBV7-2; D gene uncertain. This CDR3 contains 12 residues. Germline values: CDR1 SGHTA, CDR2 FQGNSA. The V gene lost 5 bases and the J gene lost 6 bases, with 5 bases spanning the gap. CDR3 in amino acids: CASSLPNSPLHF. DNA for the CDR3: TGTGCCAGCAGCCTCCCTAATTCACCCCTCCACTTT.

In its sample, this clone was seen once. The chain carries TRBV6-2 or TRBV6-3 and TRBJ1-3; no clear D. The CDR3 length is 15 residues. Per germline, CDR1 MNHEY and CDR2 SVGEGT. V gave up 6 bases and J gave up 0 bases, with 12 bases separating them. In DNA form, the CDR3 reads TGTGCCAGCAGCACCCGACTGAACTCTGGAAACACCATATATTTT. This translates into CASSTRLNSGNTIYF.

The chain combines TRBV6-5 with TRBJ2-1, with TRBD2 matching over 7 bases. The V gene's germline CDR1 is MNHEY and CDR2 SVGAGI. The CDR3 covers 15 residues. Trimming removed 5 bases from V and 7 bases from J; junction bases left unmatched: 11. The CDR3 is CASSMYAGDMNEQFF. Written as DNA, the CDR3 is TGTGCCAGCAGTATGTACGCGGGAGATATGAATGAGCAGTTCTTC.

V is TRBV11-2 and J is TRBJ2-1, with D perhaps matching TRBD2 (6 bases). This CDR3 is built from 13 residues. The germline V gene encodes CDR1 SGHAT and CDR2 FQNNGV. V was pared by 5 bases and J by 6 bases, with 11 bases between. CDR3: CASSEGTVNEQFF. As DNA, the CDR3 is TGTGCCAGCAGCGAGGGGACTGTCAATGAGCAGTTCTTC.

The rearrangement joins TRBV13 to TRBJ1-2, with D possibly being TRBD1 (5 bases). Trimming cost V 2 bases and J 8 bases, with 12 bases left between them. Looked up from germline, CDR1 is PRHDT and CDR2 is FYEKMQ (reference sequence). The CDR3 is 13 residues long. CDR3 nucleotides: TGTGCCAGCAGCTTAACCGGGGGGTCGGGCTACACCTTC. The encoded protein is CASSLTGGSGYTF.

This chain joins TRBV15 and TRBJ1-5; D gene uncertain. The CDR3 covers 14 residues. Germline V gene lookup returns CDR1 LNHNV and CDR2 YYDKDF (reference sequence). V lost 4 bases, J lost 4 bases, and 11 bases lay in between. CDR3 residues: CATSIRAGNQPQHF. For the CDR3, the DNA is TGTGCCACCAGCATAAGGGCTGGTAATCAGCCCCAGCATTTT.

This chain connects TRBV19 to TRBJ2-2; possibly TRBD2 for D (5 bases). The CDR3 has 14 amino acids. Germline CDR1 is LNHDA and CDR2 is SQIVND (reference sequence). V lost 3 bases and J lost 3, with 8 bases in between. The CDR3 here is CASSMDFYTGELFF. The CDR3 coding sequence is TGTGCCAGTAGTATGGACTTTTACACCGGGGAGCTGTTTTTT.

V usage is TRBV9 and J usage is TRBJ2-1; perhaps D is TRBD1 or TRBD2 (5 bases each). Germline CDR1 is SGDLS and CDR2 is YYNGEE. This CDR3 contains 14 residues. Deletions cut 3 bases from V and 1 base from J, with 8 bases between. This chain's CDR3 is CASSGGISYNEQFF. DNA of the CDR3: TGTGCCAGCAGCGGGGGGATATCCTACAATGAGCAGTTCTTC. Together with reference TRBV9 and TRBJ2-1, the CDR3 gives the full variable domain: DSGVTQTPKHLITATGQRVTLRCSPRSGDLSVYWYQQSLDQGLQFLIQYYNGEERAKGNILERFSAQQFPDLHSELNLSSLELGDSALYFCASSGGISYNEQFFGPGTRLTVL.

The chain couples TRBV19 to TRBJ2-7; TRBD2 matches 14 bases. The germline V gene has CDR1 LNHDA and CDR2 SQIVND (reference sequence). Trimming cost V 9 bases and J 3 bases; bases outside gene matches: 13. The CDR3 extends over 17 amino acids. In DNA, the CDR3 is TGTGCCAGCAGACCGGGACTAGCGGGAGACAAATGCTACGAGCAGTACTTC. It codes for CASRPGLAGDKCYEQYF. Full variable domain (rest looked up from reference TRBV19 and TRBJ2-7): DGGITQSPKYLFRKEGQNVTLSCEQNLNHDAMYWYRQDPGQGLRLIYYSQIVNDFQKGDIAEGYSVSREKKESFPLTVTSAQKNPTAFYLCASRPGLAGDKCYEQYFGPGTRLTVT.

The genes are TRBV6-2 or TRBV6-3 and TRBJ1-5; 7 bases agree with TRBD1. CDR3 length: 15 residues. Looked up from germline, CDR1 is MNHEY and CDR2 is SVGEGT. Trimming removed 2 bases from V and 5 bases from J; junction bases left unmatched: 6. Here the CDR3 DNA reads TGTGCCAGCAGTTACCCGGGACAGTCTTATCAGCCCCAGCATTTT. Translation gives CASSYPGQSYQPQHF.

The chain carries TRBV5-6 and TRBJ2-2; D gene unclear. The germline CDR1 and CDR2 sequences are SGHDT and YYEEEE. V lost 0 bases to trimming and J lost 5 bases, with 8 bases between them. This CDR3 is built from 14 residues. The CDR3 DNA is TGTGCCAGCAGCTTGGGGTCTAGTACCGGGGAGCTGTTTTTT. It encodes CASSLGSSTGELFF.

The chain has TRBV4-1 and TRBJ1-6, with a weak D call TRBD1 (5 bases). The germline V and J ends were trimmed by 1 base and 2 bases, with 9 bases remaining between them. This CDR3 comprises 16 residues. Germline assignment: CDR1 MGHRA and CDR2 YSYEKL. The CDR3 DNA follows: TGCGCCAGCAGCCAAGTAGGGACTGCCTATAATTCACCCCTCCACTTT. It specifies CASSQVGTAYNSPLHF.

The chain recombines TRBV5-1 with TRBJ2-3, with 7 positions matching TRBD2. Germline CDR1 reads SGHRS; CDR2 reads YFSETQ. The CDR3 contains 16 residues. Germline trimming cut 0 bases from V and 0 bases from J; bases unmatched to any gene: 4. Here the CDR3 reads CASSLGEGSSTDTQYF. The CDR3, as DNA: TGCGCCAGCAGCTTGGGGGAGGGTTCGAGCACAGATACGCAGTATTTT.

For this clone: Other DNA sequences within the sample encode an identical CDR3. The V gene is TRBV10-3, the J gene TRBJ2-1, with a possible D match to TRBD1 (6 bases). Trimming removed 3 bases from V and 10 bases from J, with 10 bases in between. CDR3 size: 12 residues. The germline gives CDR1 ENHRY, CDR2 SYGVKD. CDR3 loop: CAISDGGGEQFF. CDR3 sequence (DNA): TGTGCCATCAGTGATGGGGGCGGAGAGCAGTTCTTC.

V is TRBV29-1 and J is TRBJ2-7, with 9 positions matching TRBD2. The CDR3 spans 14 residues. Trimming removed 1 base from V and 2 bases from J; junction bases left unmatched: 3. The germline V gene encodes CDR1 SQVTM and CDR2 ANQGSEA. The CDR3 DNA follows: TGCAGCGTTGAAGGACTAGCGGACACCTACGAGCAGTACTTC. Protein product: CSVEGLADTYEQYF.

The V and J genes are TRBV29-1 and TRBJ2-1, with 14 bases matching TRBD2. Germline V gene lookup returns CDR1 SQVTM and CDR2 ANQGSEA. V shed 7 bases and J 5 bases; nucleotides not matched to a gene: 13. This CDR3 spans 17 amino acids. CDR3 protein: CSAPTSGRASWNNEQFF. CDR3 sequence (DNA): TGCAGCGCCCCGACTAGCGGGAGGGCCAGTTGGAACAATGAGCAGTTCTTC.

The rearrangement uses TRBV5-1 and TRBJ2-3; TRBD2 aligns across 9 bases. J gave up 7 bases and V 2 bases, and 8 bases lay outside the gene matches. Germline V gene lookup returns CDR1 SGHRS and CDR2 YFSETQ. This CDR3 spans 15 amino acids. This CDR3 is CASSFGREGLNTQYF. The DNA for the CDR3 is TGCGCCAGCAGCTTCGGGCGGGAGGGCCTAAATACGCAGTATTTT. The full variable domain, rest sourced from reference TRBV5-1 and TRBJ2-3, is KAGVTQTPRYLIKTRGQQVTLSCSPISGHRSVSWYQQTPGQGLQFLFEYFSETQRNKGNFPGRFSGRQFSNSRSEMNVSTLELGDSALYLCASSFGREGLNTQYFGPGTRLTVL.

This clone showed up just once. The rearrangement joins TRBV18 to TRBJ1-2; D gene ambiguous. The CDR3 length is 13 residues. Germline CDR1 reads KGHSH; CDR2 reads LQKENI. The ends were cut back, 3 bases at V and 5 bases at J, with 10 bases in the middle. CDR3 in amino acids: CASSPTSLYGYTF. CDR3 in DNA: TGTGCCAGCTCACCGACAAGCCTATATGGCTACACCTTC.

The chain uses TRBV11-1 and TRBJ2-2; 14 bases align to TRBD2. This CDR3 region has 16 residues. CDR1 is SGHAT, CDR2 FQDESV, per germline (reference sequence). V lost 5 bases and J lost 8; bases outside the gene matches: 7. The DNA for the CDR3 is TGTGCCAGCAGCCCCCGACTAGCGGGAGGGTATGGGGAGCTGTTTTTT. Translation: CASSPRLAGGYGELFF. Using reference TRBV11-1 and TRBJ2-2 for the parts outside the CDR3, the full variable domain is EAEVAQSPRYKITEKSQAVAFWCDPISGHATLYWYRQILGQGPELLVQFQDESVVDDSQLPKDRFSAERLKGVDSTLKIQPAELGDSAMYLCASSPRLAGGYGELFFGEGSRLTVL.

The chain is built from TRBV27 and TRBJ2-4; 10 bases map to TRBD2. CDR1 is MNHEY and CDR2 is SMNVEV in the germline V gene (reference sequence). Germline trimming cut 6 bases from V and 0 bases from J; bases unmatched to any gene: 8. CDR3 length: 17 amino acids. CDR3 region: CASRKVAGGLAKNIQYF. In DNA, the CDR3 is TGTGCCAGCAGGAAGGTAGCGGGAGGATTAGCCAAAAACATTCAGTACTTC.

V gene TRBV14 combines with J gene TRBJ2-4; possibly TRBD2 for D (6 bases). This CDR3 is 14 amino acids long. V was clipped by 1 base and J by 6 bases, with 10 bases between them. Germline loops: CDR1 SGHDN, CDR2 FVKESK. Here the CDR3 reads CASSQAAEGNIQYF. The CDR3 nucleotides read TGTGCCAGCAGCCAAGCCGCGGAGGGAAACATTCAGTACTTC.